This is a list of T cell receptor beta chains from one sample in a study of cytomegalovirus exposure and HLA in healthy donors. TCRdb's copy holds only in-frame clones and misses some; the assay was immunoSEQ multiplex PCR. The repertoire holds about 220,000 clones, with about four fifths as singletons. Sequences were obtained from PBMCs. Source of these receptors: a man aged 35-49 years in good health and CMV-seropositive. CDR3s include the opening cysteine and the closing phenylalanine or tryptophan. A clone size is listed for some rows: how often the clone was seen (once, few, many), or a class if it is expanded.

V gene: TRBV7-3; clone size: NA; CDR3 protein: CASSLQGGGANVLTF
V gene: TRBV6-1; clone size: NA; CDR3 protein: CASIDRAPGNTIYF
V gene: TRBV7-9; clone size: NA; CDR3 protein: CASSLGGSGYEQYF
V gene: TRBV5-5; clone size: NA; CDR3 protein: CASSLAGRDTDTQYF
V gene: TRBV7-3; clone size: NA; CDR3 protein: CASSPSSDTQYF
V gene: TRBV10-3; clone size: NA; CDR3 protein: CAISESSTTNEKLFF
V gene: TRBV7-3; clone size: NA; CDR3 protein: CASSPVGGASTDTQYF
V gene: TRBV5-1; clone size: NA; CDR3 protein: CASSSPRGENTGELFF
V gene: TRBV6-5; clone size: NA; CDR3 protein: CASSGQGNEQFF
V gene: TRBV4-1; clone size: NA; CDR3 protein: CASSQDVGGGYTEAFF
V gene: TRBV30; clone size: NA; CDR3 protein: CAWSTPTPLQETQYF
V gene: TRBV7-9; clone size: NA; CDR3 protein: CASSPRDRGISYEQYF
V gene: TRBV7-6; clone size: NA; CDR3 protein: CASSLSAGLQETQYF
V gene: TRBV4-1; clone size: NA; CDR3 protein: CASSPDGNSGNTIYF
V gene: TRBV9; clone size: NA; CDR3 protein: CASSVAGESSYTF
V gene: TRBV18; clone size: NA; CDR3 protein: CASSPSTAGELFF
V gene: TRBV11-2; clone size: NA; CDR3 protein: CASSPISGNTIYF
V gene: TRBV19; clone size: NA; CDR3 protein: CASSNDGTKTDTQYF
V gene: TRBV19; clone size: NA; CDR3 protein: CASSYRTSVVGDTQYF
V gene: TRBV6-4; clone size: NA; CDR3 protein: CASSDLTSGRYEQFF
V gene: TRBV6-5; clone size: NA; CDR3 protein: CASRWAPDQETQYF
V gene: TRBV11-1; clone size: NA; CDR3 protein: CASSHRGNEQFF
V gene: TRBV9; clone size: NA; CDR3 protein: CASSAPSDIGGVSGNTIYF
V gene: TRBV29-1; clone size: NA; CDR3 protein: CSARPGQGSTNEKLFF
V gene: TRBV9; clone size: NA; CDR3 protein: CASSPRQGMDTEAFF
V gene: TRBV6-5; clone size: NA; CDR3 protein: CASTDSGGPYNEQFF
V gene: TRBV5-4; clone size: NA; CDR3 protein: CASSLVGGDNTEAFF
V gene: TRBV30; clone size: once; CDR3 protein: CAWGRGDISTDTQYF
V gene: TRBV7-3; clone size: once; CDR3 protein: CASSLSPTSGIEEQYF
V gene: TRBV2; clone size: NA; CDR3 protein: CASRGQGVRPQHF
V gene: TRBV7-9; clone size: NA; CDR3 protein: CASVHLLRVEAFF
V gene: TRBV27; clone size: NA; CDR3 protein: CASSLSAGGAGDQETQYF
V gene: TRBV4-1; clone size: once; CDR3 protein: CASSPRDRGYGNSPLHF
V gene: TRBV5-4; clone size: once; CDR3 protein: CASSPERDTDTQYF
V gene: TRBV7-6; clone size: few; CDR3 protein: CASSLQGAQMNTEAFF
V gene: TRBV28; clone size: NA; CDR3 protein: CASRGAGRGENQPQHF
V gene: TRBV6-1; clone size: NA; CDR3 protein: CASSFVLAGGHEQYF
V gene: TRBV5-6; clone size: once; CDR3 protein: CASSFGWLSGANVLTF
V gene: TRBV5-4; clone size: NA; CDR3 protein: CASSLLVGMGTDTQYF
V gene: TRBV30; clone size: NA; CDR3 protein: CAWAENTGELFF
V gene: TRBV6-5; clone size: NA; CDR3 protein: CASSSDRGAYNEQFF
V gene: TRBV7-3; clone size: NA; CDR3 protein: CASSSPWAAGPGELFF
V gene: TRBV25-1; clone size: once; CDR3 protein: CASSASRGTPQSGNTIYF
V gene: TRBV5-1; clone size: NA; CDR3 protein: CASTGLPTSYNEQFF
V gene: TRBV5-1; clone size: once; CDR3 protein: CASGSGTGGYINEKLFF
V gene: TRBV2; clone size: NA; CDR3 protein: CASNRGKEGYTF
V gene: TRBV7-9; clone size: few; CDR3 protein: CASSLRGTDKNIQYF
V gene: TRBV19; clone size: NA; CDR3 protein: CASSIRLAGDRGNEQFF